These 25 T cell receptor beta chains came from one sample sequenced in a study of cytomegalovirus exposure and HLA in healthy donors. TCRdb's copy holds only in-frame clones and misses some; the assay was immunoSEQ multiplex PCR. Of 89,000 or so clones listed, 85% to 95% are singletons. The sample comprised PBMCs. These receptors were taken from a woman younger than 45 in good health and CMV-seropositive.

This chain connects TRBV28 to TRBJ1-4, with D unresolved. CDR3 length equals 14 residues. Germline V gene lookup returns CDR1 MDHEN and CDR2 SYDVKM. Trimming stripped 6 bases from V and 5 bases from J, with 13 bases between. The CDR3 bases are TGTGCCAGCAGAACTGTCCGGGGAAATGAAAAACTGTTTTTT. Residues: CASRTVRGNEKLFF.

The chain joins TRBV5-4 to TRBJ2-1; no clear D gene. The V gene's germline CDR1 is SGHNT and CDR2 YYREEE (reference sequence). The CDR3 loop spans 16 amino acids. V was shortened by 4 bases and J by 2 bases, with 16 bases between the two germline ends. The CDR3 DNA sequence: TGTGCCAGCAGCCGGCGGATGAGTGGCCCCTACAATGAGCAGTTCTTC. Translation: CASSRRMSGPYNEQFF.

CDR3 coding DNA: TGTGCCAGCAGTAGTTACATGAACACTGAAGCTTTCTTT. It encodes CASSSYMNTEAFF. This chain uses TRBV27 with TRBJ1-1; no clear D gene. Germline V gene lookup returns CDR1 MNHEY and CDR2 SMNVEV (reference sequence). The CDR3 spans 13 residues. Between the trimmed V and J ends, which lost 5 bases and 0 bases, there was a span of 7 bases.

The chain uses TRBV25-1 and TRBJ2-5; 11 bases are shared with TRBD2. The CDR3 runs 18 residues. CDR1 and CDR2 from the germline V gene are MGHDK and SYGVNS. V shed 5 bases, J shed 5 bases, and the junction held 16 bases outside the gene matches. In DNA form, the CDR3 reads TGTGCCAGCAGTCTAGGGGGTACTAGCGGGAGTCGGTGGGAGACCCAGTACTTC. Its translation is CASSLGGTSGSRWETQYF.

The chain links TRBV9 to TRBJ2-3; the match to TRBD1 covers 10 bases. The CDR3 has 15 amino acids. V lost 7 bases to trimming and J lost 2 bases; unmatched junction nucleotides: 7. Germline V lookup: CDR1 SGDLS, CDR2 YYNGEE. The CDR3 loop reads CASSGGQGYTDTQYF. The CDR3 coding sequence is TGTGCCAGCTCTGGGGGACAGGGGTACACAGATACGCAGTATTTT.

The chain carries TRBV5-1 and TRBJ2-3; 7 bases fit TRBD2. The CDR3 has 16 amino acids. CDR1 is SGHRS, CDR2 YFSETQ, per germline. Trimming at V came to 0 bases and at J to 0 bases, leaving 4 bases not matched to a gene. The CDR3 DNA sequence: TGCGCCAGCAGCTTGGCGCTAGCGGCTAGCACAGATACGCAGTATTTT. Protein sequence: CASSLALAASTDTQYF.

J is TRBJ2-3 and V is TRBV7-8; D not resolved. The CDR3 loop spans 12 amino acids. The germline CDR1 and CDR2 sequences are SGHVS and FQNEAQ. The V end was cut by 11 bases, the J end by 3 bases, with 12 bases between. CDR3 nucleotides: TGTGCCTCCACACGCTGGACAGATACGCAGTATTTT. Translated, it gives CASTRWTDTQYF.

The rearrangement uses TRBV28 and TRBJ2-6; D ambiguous. Germline V CDR1 and CDR2: MDHEN, SYDVKM. This CDR3 spans 14 amino acids. V lost 2 bases, J lost 2 bases, and 4 bases lay in between. The CDR3 protein is CASSLVAGANVLTF. As DNA, the CDR3 is TGTGCCAGCAGTTTAGTAGCTGGGGCCAACGTCCTGACTTTC.

The chain combines TRBV5-6 with TRBJ2-3; 7 nucleotides match TRBD1. The V segment lost 4 bases and the J segment 3 bases; nucleotides outside the gene matches: 11. CDR1 is SGHDT and CDR2 is YYEEEE in the germline V gene. The CDR3 consists of 16 residues. In DNA, the CDR3 is TGTGCCAGCAGCCGGGAACAGGGGATTGGGACAGATACGCAGTATTTT. This codes for CASSREQGIGTDTQYF.

This chain joins TRBV5-4 and TRBJ1-1, with 7 bases fitting TRBD1. J was trimmed by 7 bases and V by 5 bases; bases with no gene match: 8. CDR3 size: 13 residues. The germline V gene has CDR1 SGHNT and CDR2 YYREEE (reference sequence). CDR3 coding DNA: TGTGCCAGCAGAATGGGGGGACAGAGTGAAGCTTTCTTT. Translating gives CASRMGGQSEAFF.

V usage is TRBV19 and J usage is TRBJ1-5, with D uncertain. CDR3 length: 12 residues. Deletions cut 4 bases from V and 4 bases from J, with 5 bases between. Per the germline V gene, CDR1 is LNHDA and CDR2 is SQIVND (reference sequence). DNA for the CDR3: TGTGCCAGTAGTAAGCGAAATCAGCCCCAGCATTTT. Protein product: CASSKRNQPQHF.

This chain joins TRBV25-1 and TRBJ2-1, with 8 bases matching TRBD2. In germline, CDR1 is MGHDK, CDR2 SYGVNS. The trim removed 3 bases at V and 9 bases at J, leaving 4 bases unmatched. This CDR3 is built from 13 residues. The CDR3, as DNA: TGTGCCAGCAGTGAGTTAGCGGGGAGTGAGCAGTTCTTC. Translating gives CASSELAGSEQFF.

The V and J genes are TRBV6-1 and TRBJ2-1, with D tentatively TRBD2 (5 bases). Germline loops: CDR1 MNHNS, CDR2 SASEGT. The V end lost 2 bases, the J end lost 7 bases, and 6 bases lay between the germline ends. CDR3 length: 12 amino acids. The CDR3 protein is CASSERRNEQFF. In DNA, the CDR3 is TGTGCCAGCAGTGAACGGAGGAATGAGCAGTTCTTC.

The chain couples TRBV7-6 to TRBJ2-7; 7 bases are shared with TRBD1. Per the germline V gene, CDR1 is SGHVS and CDR2 is FNYEAQ. After removal of 0 bases from V and 2 bases from J, the junction contained 7 bases not matched to a gene. The length of the CDR3 is 16 residues. The CDR3 DNA reads TGTGCCAGCAGCTTAGCAACCGGGACAGTGGCCTACGAGCAGTACTTC. It codes for CASSLATGTVAYEQYF.

CDR3 sequence: CAWSGTASGRGAGELFF. CDR3 DNA sequence: TGTGCCTGGAGTGGGACTGCAAGCGGGAGGGGGGCCGGGGAGCTGTTTTTT. The chain has TRBV30 and TRBJ2-2, with 10 bases aligning to TRBD2. CDR1 and CDR2 from the germline V gene are GTSNPN and SVGIG (reference sequence). V lost 1 base, J lost 6 bases, and 11 bases stayed unmatched. This CDR3 has 17 amino acids.

The rearrangement joins TRBV18 to TRBJ2-1, with 10 bases that match TRBD2. Germline assignment: CDR1 KGHSH and CDR2 LQKENI. V was pared by 5 bases and J by 6 bases, with 4 bases of the junction left unmatched. The length of the CDR3 is 14 residues. This CDR3 is CASSIGTSVNEQFF. The CDR3 DNA reads TGTGCCAGCTCAATTGGGACTAGCGTCAATGAGCAGTTCTTC.

The sample holds one count of this clone. V gene TRBV2 combines with J gene TRBJ2-3, with 11 bases lining up with TRBD2. V lost 6 bases to trimming and J lost 5 bases; unmatched junction nucleotides: 7. Germline lookup yields CDR1 SNHLY and CDR2 FYNNEI. This CDR3 region has 15 residues. The CDR3 protein is CASRATSGTIDTQYF. CDR3 DNA: TGTGCCAGCAGAGCGACTAGCGGGACTATAGATACGCAGTATTTT. Supplemented by reference TRBV2 and TRBJ2-3, the full variable domain reads EPEVTQTPSHQVTQMGQEVILRCVPISNHLYFYWYRQILGQKVEFLVSFYNNEISEKSEIFDDQFSVERPDGSNFTLKIRSTKLEDSAMYFCASRATSGTIDTQYFGPGTRLTVL.

This clone was recorded once. This specimen includes other DNA sequences encoding the same CDR3. This rearrangement joins TRBV9 to TRBJ1-3; D remains ambiguous. Trimming removed 4 bases at V and 0 bases at J, with 5 bases between. Germline loops: CDR1 SGDLS, CDR2 YYNGEE. CDR3 size: 13 residues. The CDR3 coding sequence is TGTGCCAGCAGCCCCAGCTCTGGAAACACCATATATTTT. This gives the protein CASSPSSGNTIYF.

V gene TRBV2 combines with J gene TRBJ2-3; D is uncertain. With 2 bases removed from V and 6 bases from J, the gap between germline ends came to 12 bases. The germline V gene encodes CDR1 SNHLY and CDR2 FYNNEI. This CDR3 is 14 amino acids long. In DNA form, the CDR3 reads TGTGCCAGCAGTGAAAGGCTCGAGAGGGATACGCAGTATTTT. Protein sequence: CASSERLERDTQYF.

The chain has TRBV5-4 and TRBJ1-1, with 8 positions matching TRBD1. V was pared by 0 bases and J by 1 base, with 8 bases of the junction left unmatched. Germline V gives CDR1 SGHNT, CDR2 YYREEE (reference sequence). The CDR3 is 17 residues long. This chain's CDR3 is CASSLAGRGRANTEAFF. Here the CDR3 DNA reads TGTGCCAGCAGCTTGGCAGGCAGGGGGCGAGCGAACACTGAAGCTTTCTTT.

The genes are TRBV28 and TRBJ2-6, with D maybe TRBD1 (6 bases). This CDR3 has 16 residues. Germline V gives CDR1 MDHEN, CDR2 SYDVKM. Trimming left V 4 bases short and J 0 bases short, with 10 bases between. The DNA for the CDR3 is TGTGCCAGCAGTTCTTACAGGGTCTCTGGGGCCAACGTCCTGACTTTC. Translated: CASSSYRVSGANVLTF.

A remark on this clone: At one end, the junction sequence differs from germline, possibly due to a read error. The genes are TRBV4-3 and TRBJ2-1; a possible D gene is TRBD2 (5 bases). CDR1 is LGHNA and CDR2 is YSLEER in the germline V gene. This CDR3 is built from 13 residues. The CDR3 nucleotides read TGCGCCAGCAGCCAGTGGGAGTCCCCGGAGCCAGTCTTC. Protein product: CASSQWESPEPVF.

V and J are TRBV28 and TRBJ2-7, with a possible D match to TRBD2 (6 bases). CDR3 size: 15 residues. With 4 bases removed from V and 6 bases from J, the gap between germline ends came to 19 bases. Germline values: CDR1 MDHEN, CDR2 SYDVKM. CDR3 sequence (DNA): TGTGCCAGCAGTTCCCAACGGGAGATATCTTGCGAGCAGTACTTC. This codes for CASSSQREISCEQYF.

The chain couples TRBV18 to TRBJ2-2, with 8 bases aligning to TRBD2. With 1 base clipped from V and 2 bases from J, the junction kept 3 bases outside the gene matches. In germline, CDR1 is KGHSH, CDR2 LQKENI. The CDR3 is made up of 16 amino acids. The CDR3, as DNA: TGTGCCAGCTCACCACTAGCGGGACCCAACACCGGGGAGCTGTTTTTT. Translating it yields CASSPLAGPNTGELFF.

The chain links TRBV5-6 to TRBJ2-3; 11 nucleotides agree with TRBD2. This CDR3 has 15 amino acids. Germline CDR1 reads SGHDT; CDR2 reads YYEEEE. V dropped 4 bases and J dropped 1; count of bases not matched to a gene: 2. CDR3 amino acids: CASSTGLAGTDTQYF. The CDR3, as DNA: TGTGCCAGCAGCACGGGACTAGCGGGCACAGATACGCAGTATTTT.